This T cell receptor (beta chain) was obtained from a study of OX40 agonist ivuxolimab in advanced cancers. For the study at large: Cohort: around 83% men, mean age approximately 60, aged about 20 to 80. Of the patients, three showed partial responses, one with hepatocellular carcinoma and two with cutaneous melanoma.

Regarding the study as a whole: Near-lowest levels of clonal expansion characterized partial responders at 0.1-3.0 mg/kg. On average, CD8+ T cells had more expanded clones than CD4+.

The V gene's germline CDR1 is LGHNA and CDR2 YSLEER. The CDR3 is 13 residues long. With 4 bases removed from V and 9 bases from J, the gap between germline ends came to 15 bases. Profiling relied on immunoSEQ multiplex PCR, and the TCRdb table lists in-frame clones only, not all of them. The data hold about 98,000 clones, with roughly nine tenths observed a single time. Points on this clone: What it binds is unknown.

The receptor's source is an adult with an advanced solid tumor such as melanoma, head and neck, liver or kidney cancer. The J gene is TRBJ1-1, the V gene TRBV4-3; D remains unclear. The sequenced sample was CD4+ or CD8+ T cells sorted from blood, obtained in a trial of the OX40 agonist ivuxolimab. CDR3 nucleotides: TGCGCCAGCAGCCGTGACTTATTGGGCAAAGCTTTCTTT. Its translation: CASSRDLLGKAFF.